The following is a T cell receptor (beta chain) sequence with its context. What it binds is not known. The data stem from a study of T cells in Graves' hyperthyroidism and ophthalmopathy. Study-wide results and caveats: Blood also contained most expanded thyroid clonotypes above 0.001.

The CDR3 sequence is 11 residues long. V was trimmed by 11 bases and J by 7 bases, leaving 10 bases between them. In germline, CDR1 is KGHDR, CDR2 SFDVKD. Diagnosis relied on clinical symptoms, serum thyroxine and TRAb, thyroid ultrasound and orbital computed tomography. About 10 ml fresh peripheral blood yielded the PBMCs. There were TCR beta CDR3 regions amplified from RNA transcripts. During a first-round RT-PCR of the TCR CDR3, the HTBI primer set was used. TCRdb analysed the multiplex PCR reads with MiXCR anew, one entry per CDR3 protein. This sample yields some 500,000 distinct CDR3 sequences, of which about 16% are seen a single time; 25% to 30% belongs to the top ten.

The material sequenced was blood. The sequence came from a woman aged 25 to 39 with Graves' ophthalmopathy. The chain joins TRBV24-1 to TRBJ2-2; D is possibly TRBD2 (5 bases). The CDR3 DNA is TGTGCCATCCACGGGGACGGGGAGCTGTTTTTT. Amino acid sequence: CAIHGDGELFF.